This T cell receptor beta chain was sequenced during a study of blood T cell repertoires in COVID-19 (dated by TCRdb to the early 2020s). Concerning the study at large: Samples from collaborators originated in the United States, Italy and Spain and spanned both the acute and convalescent phases of COVID-19. The dataset comprised deeply sampled blood TCRbeta repertoires from subjects exposed to, actively infected with, or recovered from COVID-19. The prospective study material was composed of cDNA or gDNA derived from T cells, B-cell-depleted T cells, or PBMCs. Samples came from the ongoing ImmuneRACE study (first 160 participants) plus 1,254 subjects from 6 global collaborators. The repertoires were released in a freely available public database intended as a resource for research on the immune response to SARS-CoV-2. HLA class I and class II types, where available, came from metadata supplied by the sample provider rather than from assay-based typing. Sample metadata almost always included a de-identified subject ID, COVID-19 status, age in years and sex.

Points on this clone: Its antigen specificity is not known. Base qualities are not at hand, and no much larger clone is one base apart.

The immunoSEQ Assay, a bias-controlled multiplex PCR, was used to amplify TCRbeta CDR3 regions from genomic DNA. In the original analysis: The number of nucleated cells in each sample was estimated by amplification of reference gene primers within the assay. To quantify the absolute abundance of each unique TCRbeta CDR3 rearrangement, sequence reads were collapsed and filtered. Productive Simpson clonality was computed per sample as the square root of Simpson's diversity index over productive rearrangements. TCRdb limited this immuneACCESS table to in-frame rearrangements with V and J called. A share of clones is missing; checked studies link under half to unresolved V genes, and the rest is unexplained. From that table come the V and J calls and clone size; the DNA was used to work out D and trimming. The sample yields under 95,000 clones; around 88% were counted once. The top ten constitute almost 5.5% of the sample.

The investigation overall reported the following: The quantity of clinical and demographic metadata differed by source and by participant and was supplied without curation.

Looking up the germline V gene yields CDR1 ENHRY and CDR2 SYGVKD. The cysteine opens and the phenylalanine closes a CDR3 of 15 amino acids. Only the CDR3 region is kept as DNA, spanning 45 bases read in frame from base 1. V has 10 bases trimmed and J has 2 bases trimmed; junction bases matching no gene number 7. Collaborating institutions collected whole blood in K2EDTA tubes following their own protocols. For TCRbeta analysis, collaborators shipped samples in one of three forms: frozen whole blood, isolated PBMCs, or DNA extracted from either of those sample types. This sequence uses TRBV10-3 and TRBJ2-3, and 12 bases in between align with TRBD1. The sequence was obtained from a man aged 60-69 years with acute or convalescent COVID-19. Sequenced: peripheral blood. Read as DNA, the sequence is TGTGCCAGCAGGCCGGGACAGGGGGCCACAGATACGCAGTATTTT. This gives the protein CASRPGQGATDTQYF.